The 21 T cell receptor beta chains in this list originate from one sample, sequenced in a study of shared clonotypes between healthy human individuals. The data were produced by immunoSEQ multiplex PCR, yet TCRdb's version contains in-frame clones alone and is incomplete. The sample consists of hundreds of thousands of clones, roughly three quarters of them appearing once. Sequencing was carried out using PBMCs. Source of these receptors: a woman aged 40-49 years in good health. Some clones in this sample may be carry-over from other donors' samples.

In regard to this clone: This probably arose from a read error, given a far larger clone one base away. The same CDR3 arises from other DNA sequences in this sample as well. The genes are TRBV5-8 and TRBJ2-7; no clear D gene. Germline-derived CDR1 and CDR2 are SGHTS and YDEGEE. The CDR3 is made up of 13 amino acids. The CDR3 bases are TGTGCCAGCAGCCCGACCCGTTGGACCGAGCAATACTTC. As protein: CASSPTRWTEQYF. The full variable domain, its missing parts supplied by reference TRBV5-8 and TRBJ2-7, is EAGVTQSPTHLIKTRGQQATLRCSPISGHTSVYWYQQALGLGLQFLLWYDEGEERNRGNFPPRFSGRQFPNYSSELNVNALELEDSALYLCASSPTRWTEQYFGPGTRLTVT.

The V and J genes are TRBV7-9 and TRBJ2-1; a possible D gene is TRBD2 (5 bases). The germline CDR1 and CDR2 sequences are SEHNR and FQNEAQ (reference sequence). This CDR3 region has 15 residues. Trimming took off 8 bases at V and 7 bases at J, with 21 bases between the two ends. CDR3: CASGKILGEGNEQFF. CDR3 in DNA: TGTGCCAGCGGCAAAATATTGGGAGAGGGTAATGAGCAGTTCTTC.

V and J are TRBV4-2 and TRBJ2-7; D not resolved. V was shortened by 1 base and J by 5 bases, with 3 bases between the two germline ends. This CDR3 has 11 amino acids. CDR1 and CDR2 from the germline V gene are LGHNA and YNFKEQ. CDR3 coding DNA: TGTGCCAGCAGCCAAGGTGACGAGCAGTACTTC. This translates into CASSQGDEQYF.

The V gene is TRBV4-3, the J gene TRBJ1-4; TRBD1 might be the D (6 bases). V lost 1 base to trimming and J lost 5 bases, with 11 bases between them. Looked up from germline, CDR1 is LGHNA and CDR2 is YSLEER. The CDR3 loop spans 15 amino acids. The chain's CDR3 is CASSQARGLNEKLFF. The CDR3 region has the DNA TGCGCCAGCAGCCAAGCTAGGGGGTTGAATGAAAAACTGTTTTTT.

The chain recombines TRBV7-3 with TRBJ2-1; no clear D. Germline CDR1 and CDR2: SGHTA and FQGTGA. Trimming pared 2 bases from V and 4 bases from J, leaving 12 bases between. This CDR3 contains 15 residues. In DNA, the CDR3 is TGTGCCAGCAGCTTAGGGCTCCCCCAATACAATGAGCAGTTCTTC. Its translation is CASSLGLPQYNEQFF.

The sample holds a few counts of this clone. The chain recombines TRBV15 with TRBJ2-3; D is unresolved. Looked up from germline, CDR1 is LNHNV and CDR2 is YYDKDF (reference sequence). V shed 4 bases and J shed 3 bases, with 5 bases lying between them. The CDR3 runs to 12 residues. In DNA, the CDR3 is TGTGCCACCAGCACTGAAACAGATACGCAGTATTTT. Protein sequence: CATSTETDTQYF. The full variable domain, its missing parts supplied by reference TRBV15 and TRBJ2-3, is DAMVIQNPRYQVTQFGKPVTLSCSQTLNHNVMYWYQQKSSQAPKLLFHYYDKDFNNEADTPDNFQSRRPNTSFCFLDIRSPGLGDTAMYLCATSTETDTQYFGPGTRLTVL.

The chain combines TRBV7-8 with TRBJ2-7; possibly TRBD1 for D (6 bases). CDR1 and CDR2 from the germline V gene are SGHVS and FQNEAQ. Trimming left V 2 bases short and J 2 bases short, with 10 bases between. The CDR3 has 14 residues. The CDR3, as DNA: TGTGCCAGCAGCTTACGCAGGGGCCCCTACGAGCAGTACTTC. It translates to CASSLRRGPYEQYF. Complete variable domain (other parts from reference TRBV7-8 and TRBJ2-7): GAGVSQSPRYKVAKRGQDVALRCDPISGHVSLFWYQQALGQGPEFLTYFQNEAQLDKSGLPSDRFFAERPEGSVSTLKIQRTQQEDSAVYLCASSLRRGPYEQYFGPGTRLTVT.

This clone came up once. V usage is TRBV2 and J usage is TRBJ2-1; D not certain. V dropped 4 bases and J dropped 0 bases, with 16 bases sitting between them. This CDR3 is 17 amino acids long. The germline V gene encodes CDR1 SNHLY and CDR2 FYNNEI. The CDR3 DNA reads TGTGCCAGCAGTGGACCTCGTGTCGGTAGCTCCTACAATGAGCAGTTCTTC. It is translated as CASSGPRVGSSYNEQFF.

J is TRBJ2-4 and V is TRBV28; TRBD1 aligns across 8 bases. J was trimmed by 12 bases and V by 4 bases; bases with no gene match: 8. There are 13 residues in the CDR3. Germline CDR1 and CDR2: MDHEN and SYDVKM. The CDR3 nucleotides are TGTGCCAGCAGTTCCCGGGACAGGAAAAATCAGTACTTC. This translates into CASSSRDRKNQYF.

The J gene is TRBJ2-1, the V gene TRBV6-1; 8 positions match TRBD1. Germline V CDR1 and CDR2: MNHNS, SASEGT. The CDR3 loop spans 14 amino acids. The V gene end was trimmed by 6 bases and the J gene end by 2 bases; junction bases not matched to a gene: 3. This CDR3 reads CASRTGDPYNEQFF. The CDR3 nucleotides are TGTGCCAGCAGGACAGGGGATCCCTACAATGAGCAGTTCTTC.

This chain links TRBV18 with TRBJ1-2; unclear D gene. Germline-derived CDR1 and CDR2 are KGHSH and LQKENI. The CDR3 is made up of 14 amino acids. The ends were cut back, 3 bases at V and 3 bases at J, with 11 bases in the middle. CDR3 residues: CASSPYQRDYGYTF. As DNA, the CDR3 is TGTGCCAGCTCACCCTACCAGCGTGACTATGGCTACACCTTC.

The chain combines TRBV5-1 with TRBJ1-4; perhaps TRBD1 as D (5 bases). Germline CDR1 is SGHRS and CDR2 is YFSETQ. The CDR3 runs to 15 residues. Trimming took off 0 bases at V and 8 bases at J, with 14 bases between the two ends. The CDR3 protein is CASSLAGDPGEKLFF. The CDR3, as DNA: TGCGCCAGCAGCTTGGCCGGGGACCCGGGGGAAAAACTGTTTTTT.

This chain links TRBV30 with TRBJ2-7; 7 bases align to TRBD1. The V gene end was trimmed by 1 base and the J gene end by 0 bases; junction bases not matched to a gene: 6. CDR3 size: 15 residues. The germline V gene has CDR1 GTSNPN and CDR2 SVGIG (reference sequence). The CDR3 DNA reads as TGTGCCTGGAGTGCGGACAGGCAACACTCCTACGAGCAGTACTTC. Encoded protein: CAWSADRQHSYEQYF.

V usage is TRBV29-1 and J usage is TRBJ2-7, with D possibly being TRBD1 or TRBD2 (5 bases each). The V gene lost 3 bases and the J gene lost 7 bases, with 10 bases spanning the gap. Germline values: CDR1 SQVTM, CDR2 ANQGSEA. This CDR3 is built from 11 residues. CDR3 amino acids: CSVEGDWEQYF. CDR3 bases: TGCAGCGTTGAGGGGGATTGGGAGCAGTACTTC.

This clone was counted a few times. This rearrangement joins TRBV10-1 to TRBJ2-7; D ambiguous. V lost 3 bases, J lost 0 bases, and 3 bases lay in between. Germline V gene lookup returns CDR1 WNHNN and CDR2 SYGVQD (reference sequence). CDR3 length: 12 amino acids. The DNA for the CDR3 is TGCGCCAGCAGTGACAGCTCCTACGAGCAGTACTTC. Translation gives CASSDSSYEQYF.

The chain carries TRBV5-6 and TRBJ2-2; 9 bases are shared with TRBD2. J gave up 6 bases and V 4 bases, and 19 bases lay outside the gene matches. This CDR3 has 19 amino acids. Germline CDR1 is SGHDT and CDR2 is YYEEEE. The CDR3 bases are TGTGCCAGCAGCACTTACTTGGGACTAGCCCAATCAATGGCCGGGGAGCTGTTTTTT. Translated: CASSTYLGLAQSMAGELFF. The whole variable domain, remainder taken from reference TRBV5-6 and TRBJ2-2, is DAGVTQSPTHLIKTRGQQVTLRCSPKSGHDTVSWYQQALGQGPQFIFQYYEEEERQRGNFPDRFSGHQFPNYSSELNVNALLLGDSALYLCASSTYLGLAQSMAGELFFGEGSRLTVL.

CDR3 sequence reads: CASSLARNNEQFF. DNA for the CDR3: TGTGCCAGCAGCTTGGCTAGAAACAATGAGCAGTTCTTC. V is TRBV27 and J is TRBJ2-1; D is undetermined. CDR3 length equals 13 residues. Trimming stripped 6 bases from V and 5 bases from J, with 11 bases between. CDR1 and CDR2 from the germline V gene are MNHEY and SMNVEV (reference sequence).

This clone was counted between two and nine times. The chain uses TRBV5-1 and TRBJ1-2; 7 bases line up with TRBD1. CDR3 size: 15 residues. CDR1 and CDR2 (germline): SGHRS, YFSETQ. Losses at the gene ends were 7 bases for V and 2 bases for J; bases not matched to a gene: 11. The CDR3 DNA is TGCGCCAGCCTTCCCACCCCGGGACAGAACTATGGCTACACCTTC. Residues: CASLPTPGQNYGYTF. The whole variable domain, remainder taken from reference TRBV5-1 and TRBJ1-2, is KAGVTQTPRYLIKTRGQQVTLSCSPISGHRSVSWYQQTPGQGLQFLFEYFSETQRNKGNFPGRFSGRQFSNSRSEMNVSTLELGDSALYLCASLPTPGQNYGYTFGSGTRLTVV.

The rearrangement uses TRBV4-1 and TRBJ1-5; D ambiguous. Germline CDR1 is MGHRA and CDR2 is YSYEKL. V was trimmed by 0 bases and J by 0 bases, leaving 9 bases between them. The CDR3 totals 16 residues. CDR3 DNA: TGCGCCAGCAGCCAAGAGTTCGGGCATAGCAATCAGCCCCAGCATTTT. Its protein product is CASSQEFGHSNQPQHF.

V is TRBV7-6 and J is TRBJ2-6, with 8 bases matching TRBD2. The CDR3 totals 15 residues. Germline values: CDR1 SGHVS, CDR2 FNYEAQ. Losses at the gene ends were 5 bases for V and 2 bases for J; bases not matched to a gene: 2. In nucleotides, the CDR3 is TGTGCCAGCAGCCCGGGGGGGGCTGGGGCCAACGTCCTGACTTTC. This encodes CASSPGGAGANVLTF.

This chain uses TRBV7-2 with TRBJ2-7; tentatively, D is TRBD1 or TRBD2 (5 bases each). Deletions cut 1 base from V and 2 bases from J, with 12 bases between. The CDR3 has 15 amino acids. CDR1 and CDR2 from the germline V gene are SGHTA and FQGNSA. CDR3 DNA: TGTGCCAGCAGCTTAGAAGGGACGGTGACCTACGAGCAGTACTTC. This codes for CASSLEGTVTYEQYF.